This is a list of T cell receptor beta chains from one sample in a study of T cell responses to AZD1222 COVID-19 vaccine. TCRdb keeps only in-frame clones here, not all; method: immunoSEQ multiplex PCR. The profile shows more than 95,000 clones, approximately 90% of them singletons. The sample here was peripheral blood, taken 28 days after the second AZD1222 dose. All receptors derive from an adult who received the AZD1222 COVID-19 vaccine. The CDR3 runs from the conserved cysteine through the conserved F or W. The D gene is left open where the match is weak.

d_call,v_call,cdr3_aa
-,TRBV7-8,CASSLAVSPVSEAFF
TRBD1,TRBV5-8,CASRGTGDHEQYF
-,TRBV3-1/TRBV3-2,CASSPTSSTDTQYF
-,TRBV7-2,CASSLEQGPLSQHF
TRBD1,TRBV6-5,CASSYLGQGELDTIYF
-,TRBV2,CASSEFMVKETQYF
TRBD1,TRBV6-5,CASSTRDSTTYEQYF
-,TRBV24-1,CATSSGGSANYGYTF
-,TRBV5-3,CARRNRQRMNTEAFF
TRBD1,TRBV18,CASSPTTGGDYGYTF
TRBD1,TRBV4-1,CASSQADRGLNSPLHF
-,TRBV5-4,CASSLWGDWGQPQHF
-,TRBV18,CASSQTITQETQYF
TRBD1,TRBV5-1,CASSLGQGLSGANVLTF
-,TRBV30,CAWSVHEYTIYF
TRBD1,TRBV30,CAWSIRGQAFF
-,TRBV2,CASSDPGEEDSYEQYF
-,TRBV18,CASSQDTYGYTF
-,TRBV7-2,CASSLATGLGYGYTF
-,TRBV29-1,CSVEGRMNTEAFF
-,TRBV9,CASSVTGYTEAFF
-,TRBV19,CASSEVDGAAYEQYF
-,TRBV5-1,CASSLDQSGNTIYF
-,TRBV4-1,CASSHQQGNTEAFF
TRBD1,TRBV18,CASSPGVTGGGTSNQPQHF
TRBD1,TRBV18,CASSPGQGGYTDTQYF
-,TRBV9,CASRGGEDTQYF
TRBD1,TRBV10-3,CAIYRDRDYEQYF
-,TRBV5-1,CASSLGSYSSYNEQFF